This TCR beta chain was recovered during a study of blood T cell repertoires in COVID-19 (TCRdb year 2020). Regarding the complete study: Collaborator samples came from the United States, Italy and Spain and covered acute and convalescent phases of COVID-19. Samples came from the ongoing ImmuneRACE study (first 160 participants) plus 1,254 subjects from 6 global collaborators. Where HLA class I and class II types were available, the types were taken from metadata supplied by the sample provider, not from assay-based typing. The material from the prospective study consisted of cDNA or gDNA derived from T cells, B-cell-depleted T cells, or PBMCs. A de-identified subject ID, COVID-19 status, age in years and sex were almost always included in the sample metadata. The repertoires were made available in a free public database intended to serve as a resource for research on the immune response to SARS-CoV-2. Subjects who had been exposed to COVID-19, were actively infected with it, or had recovered from it provided the deeply sampled blood TCRbeta repertoires that made up the dataset. Broad study findings and their caveats: The amount of clinical and demographic metadata varied by source and participant and was provided uncurated.

As concerns this clone: It lacks a known antigen. Base qualities were left out, and no much larger clone turns up one base away.

TCRbeta CDR3 regions were amplified from genomic DNA by means of the immunoSEQ Assay, a bias-controlled multiplex PCR. The original methods were these. Nucleated cell counts per sample were estimated from amplification of reference gene primers within the assay. Sequence reads were collapsed and filtered to measure the absolute abundance of every unique TCRbeta CDR3 rearrangement. Productive Simpson clonality was computed per sample as the square root of Simpson's diversity index over productive rearrangements. Imported from immuneACCESS, the table was reduced by TCRdb to in-frame sequences with V and J called. These copies leave out some clones; in studies compared against another copy, an unresolved V gene accounts for under half, and the cause of the remainder is not known. The DNA gave D and trimming, while V, J and clone size come from that table. This sample gives roughly 400,000 clones in total; 88% of them show up just once. The ten largest clones capture approximately 1.5% of the sample.

In the prospective study, participants were roughly 18 to 100 years old, resided in approximately 22 geographic areas of the United States, and were enrolled through a virtual design. Cohort assignment in the prospective study relied on participant-reported clinical history from a screening survey and a study questionnaire. Exposed participants had been in contact, within 2 weeks of entering the study, with a person who had a PCR-confirmed or clinician-diagnosed case of COVID-19. Each participant in the prospective study had whole blood, serum and a nasopharyngeal or oropharyngeal swab collected by mobile phlebotomists. Prospective study participants could optionally give additional blood draws and questionnaires over a roughly two-month period. Blood samples from the prospective study were shipped frozen or at room temperature prior to DNA extraction. This sequence originates from a woman under 30 who had been exposed to COVID-19. The sample consisted of PBMCs or T cells enriched from blood (not recorded which).

The bases are TGTGCCAGCGCCAGGGGCCACGTGGTGTGGACCCAGTACTTC. It translates as CASARGHVVWTQYF. Recombination connected TRBV11-2 to TRBJ2-5; a tentative D match to TRBD1 spans 6 bases. CDR1 SGHAT and CDR2 FQNNGV are derived from the germline V gene. V lost 8 bases and J lost 7 bases; the stretch between them is 20 bases long. The CDR3 spans 14 residues, from the cysteine through the phenylalanine. Only CDR3 DNA is held: 42 bases, read in frame from base 1.